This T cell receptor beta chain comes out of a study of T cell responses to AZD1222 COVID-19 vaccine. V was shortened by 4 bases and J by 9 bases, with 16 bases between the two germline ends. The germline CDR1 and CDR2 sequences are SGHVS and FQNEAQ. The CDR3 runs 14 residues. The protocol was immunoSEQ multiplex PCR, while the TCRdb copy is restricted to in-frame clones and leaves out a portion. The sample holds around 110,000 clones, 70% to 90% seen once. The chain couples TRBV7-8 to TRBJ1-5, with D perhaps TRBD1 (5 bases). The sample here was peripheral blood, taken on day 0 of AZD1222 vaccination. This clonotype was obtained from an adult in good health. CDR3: CASSSRGATGPQHF. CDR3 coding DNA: TGTGCCAGCAGCTCTAGAGGGGCCACAGGGCCCCAGCATTTT. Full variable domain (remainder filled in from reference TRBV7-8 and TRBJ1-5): GAGVSQSPRYKVAKRGQDVALRCDPISGHVSLFWYQQALGQGPEFLTYFQNEAQLDKSGLPSDRFFAERPEGSVSTLKIQRTQQEDSAVYLCASSSRGATGPQHFGDGTRLSIL.